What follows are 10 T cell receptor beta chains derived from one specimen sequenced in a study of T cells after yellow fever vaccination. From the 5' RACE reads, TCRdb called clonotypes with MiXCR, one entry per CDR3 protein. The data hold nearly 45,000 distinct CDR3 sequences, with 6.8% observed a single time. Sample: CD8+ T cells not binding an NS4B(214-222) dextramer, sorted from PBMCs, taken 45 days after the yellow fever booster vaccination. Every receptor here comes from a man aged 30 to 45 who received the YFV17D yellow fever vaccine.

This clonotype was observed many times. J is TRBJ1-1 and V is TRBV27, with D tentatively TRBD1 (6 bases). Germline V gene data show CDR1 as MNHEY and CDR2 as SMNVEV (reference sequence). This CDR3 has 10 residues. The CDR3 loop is CASGGTKAFF. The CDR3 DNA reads TGTGCTTCGGGTGGGACAAAAGCTTTCTTT.

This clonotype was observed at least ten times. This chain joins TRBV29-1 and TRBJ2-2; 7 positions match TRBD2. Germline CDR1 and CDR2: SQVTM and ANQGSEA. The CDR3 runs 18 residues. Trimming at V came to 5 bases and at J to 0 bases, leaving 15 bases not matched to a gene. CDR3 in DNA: TGCAGCGTTATAGGGAGTTCTAGCGGCAGGACGAACACCGGGGAGCTGTTTTTT. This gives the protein CSVIGSSSGRTNTGELFF.

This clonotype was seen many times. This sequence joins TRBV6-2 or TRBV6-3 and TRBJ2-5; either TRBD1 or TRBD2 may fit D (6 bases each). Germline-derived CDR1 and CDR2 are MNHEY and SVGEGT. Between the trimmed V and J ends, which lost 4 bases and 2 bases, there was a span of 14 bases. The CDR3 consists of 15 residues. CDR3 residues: CASSFGGRKQETQYF. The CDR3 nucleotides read TGTGCCAGCAGTTTTGGGGGGCGAAAACAAGAGACCCAGTACTTC.

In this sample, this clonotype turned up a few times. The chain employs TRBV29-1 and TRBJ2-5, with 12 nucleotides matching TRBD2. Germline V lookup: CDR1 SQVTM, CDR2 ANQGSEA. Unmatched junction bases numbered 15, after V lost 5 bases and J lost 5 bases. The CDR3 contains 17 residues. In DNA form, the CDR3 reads TGCAGCGTTAATCTAGCGGGAGGGCGGTTTGGGCTGGAGACCCAGTACTTC. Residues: CSVNLAGGRFGLETQYF.

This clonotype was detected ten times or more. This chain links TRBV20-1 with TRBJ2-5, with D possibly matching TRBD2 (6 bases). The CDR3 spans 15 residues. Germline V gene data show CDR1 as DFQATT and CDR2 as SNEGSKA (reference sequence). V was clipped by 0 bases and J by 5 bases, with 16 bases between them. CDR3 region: CSARDLGLQSETQYF. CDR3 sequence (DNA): TGCAGTGCTAGAGATTTGGGACTCCAGTCGGAGACCCAGTACTTC.

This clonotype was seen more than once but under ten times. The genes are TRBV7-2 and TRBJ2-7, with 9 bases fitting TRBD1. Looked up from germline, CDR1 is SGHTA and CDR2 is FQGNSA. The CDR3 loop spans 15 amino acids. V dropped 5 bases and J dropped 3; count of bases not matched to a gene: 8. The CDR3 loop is CASSAMDRGLYEQYF. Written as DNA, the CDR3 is TGTGCCAGCAGCGCCATGGACAGGGGCCTCTACGAGCAGTACTTC.

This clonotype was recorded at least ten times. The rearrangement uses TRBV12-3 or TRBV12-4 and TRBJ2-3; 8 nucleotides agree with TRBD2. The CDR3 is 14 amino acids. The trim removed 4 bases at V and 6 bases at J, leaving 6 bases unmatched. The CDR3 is CASSSGGGVDTQYF. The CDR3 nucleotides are TGTGCCAGCAGTTCCGGGGGGGGGGTGGATACGCAGTATTTT.

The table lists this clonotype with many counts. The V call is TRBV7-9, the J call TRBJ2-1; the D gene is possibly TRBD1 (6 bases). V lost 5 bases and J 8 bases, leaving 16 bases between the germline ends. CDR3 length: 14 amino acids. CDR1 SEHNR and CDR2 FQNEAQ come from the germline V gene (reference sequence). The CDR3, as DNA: TGTGCCAGCAGCCCCCCAGCACAGGGTTATGAGCAGTTCTTC. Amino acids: CASSPPAQGYEQFF.

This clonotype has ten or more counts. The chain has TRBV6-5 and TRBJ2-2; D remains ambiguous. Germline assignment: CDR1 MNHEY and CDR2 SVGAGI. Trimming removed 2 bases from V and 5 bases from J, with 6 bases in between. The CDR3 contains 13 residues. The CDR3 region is CASSYGSTGELFF. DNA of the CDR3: TGTGCCAGCAGTTACGGGTCGACCGGGGAGCTGTTTTTT.

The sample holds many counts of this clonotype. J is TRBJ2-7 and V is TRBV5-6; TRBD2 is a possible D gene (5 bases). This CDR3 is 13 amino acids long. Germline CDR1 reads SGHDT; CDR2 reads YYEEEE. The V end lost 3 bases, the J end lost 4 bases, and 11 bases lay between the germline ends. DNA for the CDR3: TGTGCCAGCAGCTGGGGAGCTCAGTACGAGCAGTACTTC. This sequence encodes CASSWGAQYEQYF.